Listed here are 12 T cell receptor beta chains from one sample, sequenced in a study of cytomegalovirus exposure and HLA in healthy donors. Use of 60 Vbeta and 13 Jbeta primers characterized the PCR. Repertoires were generated with immunoSEQ multiplex PCR, while TCRdb's copy carries only in-frame clones and drops some. The table has around 280,000 clones, roughly 90% seen once. Sequenced material: PBMCs. The receptors originated from a woman aged 18-35 years in good health and CMV-seronegative.

Remarks on this clone: This sample includes further DNA sequences coding for the same CDR3. The chain is built from TRBV11-3 and TRBJ2-7; maybe TRBD2 (6 bases). V lost 6 bases and J 0 bases, leaving 15 bases between the germline ends. The CDR3 has 15 residues. Germline lookup yields CDR1 SGHNT and CDR2 YENEEA. The CDR3 DNA follows: TGTGCCAGCAGTCGAGGCGGGGAAAGCTCCTACGAGCAGTACTTC. It encodes CASSRGGESSYEQYF.

The rearrangement joins TRBV9 to TRBJ1-3, with a tentative D call TRBD1 (5 bases). Trimming removed 1 base at V and 1 base at J, with 21 bases between. There are 19 residues in the CDR3. The germline gives CDR1 SGDLS, CDR2 YYNGEE. As DNA, the CDR3 is TGTGCCAGCAGCGTAACTTTACAGGACGCTTTGGTGTCTGGAAACACCATATATTTT. Translated, it gives CASSVTLQDALVSGNTIYF. Together with reference TRBV9 and TRBJ1-3, the CDR3 gives the full variable domain: DSGVTQTPKHLITATGQRVTLRCSPRSGDLSVYWYQQSLDQGLQFLIQYYNGEERAKGNILERFSAQQFPDLHSELNLSSLELGDSALYFCASSVTLQDALVSGNTIYFGEGSWLTVV.

The genes are TRBV6-5 and TRBJ2-5; weak D call: TRBD1 (6 bases). The DNA end is a closer match to TRBJ2-7, so the J assignment may be wrong. This CDR3 spans 15 amino acids. Germline V CDR1 and CDR2: MNHEY, SVGAGI. The CDR3 bases are TGTGCCGTCAAGAATTTGGGGCAGGGGCCCTACGAGCAGTACTTC. This codes for CAVKNLGQGPYEQYF.

The genes are TRBV5-1 and TRBJ2-5; TRBD2 agrees at 10 bases. Trimming removed 6 bases from V and 2 bases from J; junction bases left unmatched: 13. The CDR3 is 17 amino acids. Germline V gene sequence: CDR1 SGHRS, CDR2 YFSETQ. The CDR3 reads CASIRRPSGGLQETQYF. CDR3 DNA sequence: TGCGCCAGCATCCGGCGGCCTAGCGGGGGCTTACAAGAGACCCAGTACTTC.

CDR3 sequence reads: CASSPSGGSYEQYF. DNA for the CDR3: TGTGCCAGCAGCCCCTCAGGAGGCTCCTACGAGCAGTACTTC. The genes are TRBV9 and TRBJ2-7; maybe TRBD2 (5 bases). The CDR3 runs 14 residues. V lost 4 bases and J 0 bases, leaving 11 bases between the germline ends. Per the germline V gene, CDR1 is SGDLS and CDR2 is YYNGEE.

This chain connects TRBV19 to TRBJ1-4; perhaps TRBD1 as D (6 bases). The CDR3 covers 15 residues. Germline CDR1 and CDR2: LNHDA and SQIVND (reference sequence). V gave up 3 bases and J gave up 5 bases, with 13 bases separating them. This chain's CDR3 is CASSILGGVNEKLFF. The DNA of the CDR3 is TGTGCCAGTAGTATCCTAGGGGGTGTGAATGAAAAACTGTTTTTT.

The DNA of the CDR3 is TGTGCCAGCCCGAAAGGGGGACAGGTGAACACTGAAGCTTTCTTT. Protein: CASPKGGQVNTEAFF. The chain uses TRBV6-1 and TRBJ1-1, with TRBD1 matching over 8 bases. CDR3 length: 15 residues. Germline values: CDR1 MNHNS, CDR2 SASEGT. Trimming took 8 bases from V and 0 from J; bases not matched to a gene: 8.

This clone was found once. The gene calls are TRBV5-5 and TRBJ2-1; maybe TRBD2 (5 bases). Germline V CDR1 and CDR2: SGHKS, YYEKEE (reference sequence). The CDR3 length is 14 residues. Trimming took 5 bases from V and 6 from J, leaving 15 bases between them. The CDR3 DNA is TGTGCCAGCAGGCCGGGATCTCTAGCCAATGAGCAGTTCTTC. Amino acids: CASRPGSLANEQFF.

The CDR3 sequence is CASSRLPGQPNTEAFF. The CDR3 coding sequence is TGCGCCAGCAGCCGACTACCCGGACAGCCGAACACTGAAGCTTTCTTT. The J gene is TRBJ1-1, the V gene TRBV5-1; D perhaps matches TRBD1 (6 bases). V lost 4 bases to trimming and J lost 1 base, with 17 bases between them. CDR1 and CDR2 (germline): SGHRS, YFSETQ. This CDR3 is built from 16 residues.

The chain couples TRBV6-5 to TRBJ2-7, with TRBD2 identical over 13 bases. CDR3 length: 15 residues. The germline V gene has CDR1 MNHEY and CDR2 SVGAGI. The junction had 0 bases not matched to a gene; V was cut back by 2 bases and J by 2 bases. CDR3 residues: CASSYTSGGAYEQYF. CDR3 coding DNA: TGTGCCAGCAGTTACACTAGCGGGGGGGCCTACGAGCAGTACTTC.

The V gene is TRBV11-2, the J gene TRBJ2-2, with 7 bases lining up with TRBD1. The CDR3 totals 16 residues. Germline CDR1 SGHAT, CDR2 FQNNGV. Germline trimming cut 2 bases from V and 1 base from J; bases unmatched to any gene: 4. CDR3 loop: CASSLRGQKNTGELFF. The CDR3 DNA sequence: TGTGCCAGCAGCTTAAGGGGACAGAAGAACACCGGGGAGCTGTTTTTT.

This clone appeared once. The chain joins TRBV5-4 to TRBJ2-7, with D possibly TRBD1 on 6 matching bases. V lost 0 bases and J 2 bases, leaving 12 bases between the germline ends. This CDR3 is built from 15 residues. CDR1 is SGHNT, CDR2 YYREEE, per germline (reference sequence). CDR3 loop: CASSLGGSGAYEQYF. The CDR3 DNA follows: TGTGCCAGCAGCTTGGGAGGGTCAGGGGCCTACGAGCAGTACTTC.